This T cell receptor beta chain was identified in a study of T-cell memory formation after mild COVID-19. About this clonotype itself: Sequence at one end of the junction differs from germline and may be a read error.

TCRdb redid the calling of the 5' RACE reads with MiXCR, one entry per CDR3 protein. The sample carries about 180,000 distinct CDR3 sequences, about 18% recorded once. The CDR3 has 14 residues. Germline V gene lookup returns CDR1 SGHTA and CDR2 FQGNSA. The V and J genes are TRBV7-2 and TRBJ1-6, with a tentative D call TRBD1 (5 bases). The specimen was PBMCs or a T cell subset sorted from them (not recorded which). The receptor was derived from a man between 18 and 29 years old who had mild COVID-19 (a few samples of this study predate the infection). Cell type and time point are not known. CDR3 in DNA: TGTGCCAGCAGCTTGGGGCCGATGGATTCACCCATCCACTTT. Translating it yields CASSLGPMDSPIHF.